The subject of this entry is one TCR beta chain. The sample originates from a study of blood T cell repertoires in COVID-19. Study at large: Whether acute or convalescent, the COVID-19 samples came from the United States, Italy and Spain.

Original methodology: Amplification with reference gene primers provided the estimates of nucleated cell counts. Sequencing used immunoSEQ multiplex PCR; TCRdb keeps in-frame clones, though not all of them. The DNA gave D and trimming, while V, J and clone size come from that table. Of tens of thousands of clones listed, under 95% are singletons. J gave up 7 bases and V 4 bases, and 9 bases lay outside the gene matches. CDR3 length: 15 residues. Germline V gives CDR1 SGHNT, CDR2 YYREEE (reference sequence). This clonotype was obtained from a human donor in a cohort sampled during active COVID-19. Input material: peripheral blood. The rearrangement uses TRBV5-4 and TRBJ2-2; 8 bases are shared with TRBD1. The DNA of the CDR3 is TGTGCCAGCAGCAAAGACAGGGGTGGGGACGGGGAGCTGTTTTTT. Its protein product is CASSKDRGGDGELFF.